This T cell receptor (beta chain) was retrieved from a study of T cell clonality in common variable immunodeficiency. General study points: Reportedly, TCR beta sequences from common variable immunodeficiency showed fewer deletions and N-nucleotide insertions.

The V gene end was trimmed by 0 bases and the J gene end by 0 bases; junction bases not matched to a gene: 4. In germline, CDR1 is MNHEY, CDR2 SVGEGT. The CDR3 is 16 amino acids. The method was immunoSEQ multiplex PCR; TCRdb's version includes in-frame clones alone and lacks a portion of them. This sample comprises 28,000 or so clones, none seen once only. This clone was seen many times. Its specificity is unknown. The read ends 3 residues shy of where the CDR3 ends; the end is completed using the germline J gene. This chain uses TRBV6-2 or TRBV6-3 with TRBJ2-7; TRBD2 aligns across 8 bases. Material for sequencing was peripheral blood mononuclear cells. This receptor was taken from a human donor with common variable immunodeficiency. CDR3 sequence reads: CASSYSREVPSYEQYF. CDR3 DNA (partial): TGTGCCAGCAGTTACTCGCGGGAGGTGCCCTCCTACGAG.